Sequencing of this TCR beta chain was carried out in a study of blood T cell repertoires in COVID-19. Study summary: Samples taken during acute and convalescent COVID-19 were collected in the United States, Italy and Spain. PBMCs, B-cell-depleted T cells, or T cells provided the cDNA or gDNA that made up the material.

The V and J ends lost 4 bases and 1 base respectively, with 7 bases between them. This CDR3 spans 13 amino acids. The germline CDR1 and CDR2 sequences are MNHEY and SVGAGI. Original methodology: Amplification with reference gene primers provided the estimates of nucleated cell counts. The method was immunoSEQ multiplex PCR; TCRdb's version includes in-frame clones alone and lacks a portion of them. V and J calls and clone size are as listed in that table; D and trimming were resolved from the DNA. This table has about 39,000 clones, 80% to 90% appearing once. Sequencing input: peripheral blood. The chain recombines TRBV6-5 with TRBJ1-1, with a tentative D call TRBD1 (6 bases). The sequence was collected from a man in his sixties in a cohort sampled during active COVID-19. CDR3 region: CASSWGQNTEAFF. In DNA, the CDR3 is TGTGCCAGCAGTTGGGGACAGAACACTGAAGCTTTCTTT.